The 2 T cell receptor beta chains given below trace back to one sample, sequenced in a study of cytomegalovirus exposure and HLA in healthy donors. PCR amplification relied on 60 Vbeta primers (plus 13 Jbeta primers). Libraries were prepared by immunoSEQ multiplex PCR; TCRdb keeps only in-frame clonotypes and omits some of them. The repertoire has around 130,000 clones, approximately 85% of them found once; the top ten carry more than 1.5%. The sample comprised PBMCs. The receptors come from a boy younger than 18 in good health and CMV-seronegative.

This sequence joins TRBV29-1 and TRBJ2-1; 10 nucleotides match TRBD2. Trimming at V came to 4 bases and at J to 4 bases, leaving 4 bases not matched to a gene. Germline CDR1 SQVTM, CDR2 ANQGSEA. The CDR3 spans 14 residues. As DNA, the CDR3 is TGCAGCGTTGGAGGGACTAGCGTTTACAATGAGCAGTTCTTC. As protein: CSVGGTSVYNEQFF.

This sequence joins TRBV6-4 and TRBJ1-2; no firm D call. CDR3 length: 14 residues. The V gene's germline CDR1 is MRHNA and CDR2 SNTAGT. The V end was cut by 7 bases, the J end by 4 bases, with 16 bases between. The CDR3 sequence is CASTPEAGSYGYTF. The CDR3 DNA reads as TGTGCCAGCACCCCTGAGGCGGGGTCCTATGGCTACACCTTC.